The clone carrying this T cell receptor (beta chain) was seen a single time. The sample is drawn from a study of regulatory T cells in long-lasting Graves disease. The V and J ends lost 5 bases and 6 bases, in that order; junction bases with no gene match: 6. Looked up from germline, CDR1 is SQVTM and CDR2 is ANQGSEA. There are 14 residues in the CDR3. To make TCR beta libraries, researchers used iRepertoire HTBI primers and Arm-PCR of CDR3 regions. TCRdb redid the calling of the multiplex PCR reads with MiXCR, one entry per CDR3 protein. In the table there are about 460,000 distinct CDR3 sequences, approximately 23% of which are singletons. Time point described: persistent/refractory GD, antithyroid drugs over 5 years with positive TRAb. RNA isolated from PBMCs was used to make the TCR library.

This rearrangement joins TRBV29-1 to TRBJ1-6; TRBD1 agrees at 8 bases. The origin of this receptor is a female donor with Graves disease. Source: peripheral blood mononuclear cells (PBMCs), taken when the disease was refractory, from a patient treated with antithyroid drugs. DNA of the CDR3: TGCAGCGTTATACCAGGGGGCTTTAATTCACCCCTCCACTTT. Translation gives CSVIPGGFNSPLHF. Complete variable domain (other parts from reference TRBV29-1 and TRBJ1-6): SAVISQKPSRDICQRGTSLTIQCQVDSQVTMMFWYRQQPGQSLTLIATANQGSEATYESGFVIDKFPISRPNLTFSTLTVSNMSPEDSSIYLCSVIPGGFNSPLHFGNGTRLTVT.